This entry lists 14 T cell receptor beta chains sequenced from one sample in a study of T cells in Graves' hyperthyroidism and ophthalmopathy (dated by TCRdb to the late 2010s). The library was built by means of multiplex PCR. Data came from an Illumina HiSeq 2000. The TCR beta CDR3 regions were amplified from RNA transcripts. A first-round RT-PCR of the TCR CDR3 used the HTBI primer set with the Qiagen OneStep RT-PCR kit. Clones were called with MiXCR by TCRdb after fastp trimmed the public reads at Q25, and only in-frame beta chains were retained. Rows with one shared CDR3 protein collapse into an entry with the most common genes and DNA. The sample data list about 720,000 distinct CDR3 sequences, and approximately 16% of these were observed just once. Of the sample, approximately 8% falls within the top ten clones. Sequenced material: blood. The receptors originated from a man aged 18 to 30 with Graves' hyperthyroidism.

There are many counts of this clonotype. J is TRBJ2-7 and V is TRBV3-1; D might be TRBD2 (6 bases). CDR3 length equals 15 residues. Germline loops: CDR1 LGHDT, CDR2 YNNKEL (reference sequence). Trimming left V 1 base short and J 2 bases short, with 12 bases between. The CDR3 coding sequence is TGTGCCAGCAGCCAAGGGGTAGCGGCCACCTACGAGCAGTACTTC. Protein product: CASSQGVAATYEQYF.

Many counts were recorded for this clonotype. The genes are TRBV11-3 and TRBJ2-1; possibly TRBD2 for D (5 bases). Trimming left V 1 base short and J 9 bases short, with 7 bases between. Germline V gene data show CDR1 as SGHNT and CDR2 as YENEEA. The CDR3 sequence is 12 residues long. The CDR3 sequence is CASSLVEGEQFF. The CDR3 DNA follows: TGTGCCAGCAGCTTAGTCGAGGGTGAGCAGTTCTTC.

In this sample, this clonotype turned up many times. The chain joins TRBV27 to TRBJ2-7, with 7 bases identical to TRBD2. CDR3 size: 16 residues. The V gene's germline CDR1 is MNHEY and CDR2 SMNVEV (reference sequence). The trim removed 2 bases at V and 2 bases at J, leaving 9 bases unmatched. CDR3 bases: TGTGCCAGCAGTTTAGGTCCTGGACTAGGAACCTACGAGCAGTACTTC. Protein: CASSLGPGLGTYEQYF.

This clonotype came up many times. The rearrangement links TRBV28 to TRBJ2-5, with no clear D. The CDR3 spans 13 residues. V was trimmed by 3 bases and J by 0 bases, leaving 5 bases between them. Germline V gene lookup returns CDR1 MDHEN and CDR2 SYDVKM. The DNA of the CDR3 is TGTGCCAGCAGTTTGAACCACCAAGAGACCCAGTACTTC. The encoded protein is CASSLNHQETQYF.

The rearrangement joins TRBV5-1 to TRBJ2-3; 11 bases match TRBD2. The CDR3 length is 16 residues. Trimming took 3 bases from V and 5 from J; bases not matched to a gene: 8. The V gene's germline CDR1 is SGHRS and CDR2 YFSETQ. CDR3 sequence: CASSSTSGIVIDTQYF. The CDR3, as DNA: TGCGCCAGCAGCTCGACTAGCGGGATTGTTATAGATACGCAGTATTTT.

This clonotype was observed a few times. The gene calls are TRBV6-5 and TRBJ1-2; 7 nucleotides line up with TRBD1. Germline-derived CDR1 and CDR2 are MNHEY and SVGAGI. J was trimmed by 4 bases and V by 0 bases; bases with no gene match: 11. The CDR3 covers 17 residues. CDR3 sequence reads: CASSYSNVGGGAYGYTF. As DNA, the CDR3 is TGTGCCAGCAGTTACTCGAATGTAGGAGGGGGCGCCTATGGCTACACCTTC.

The chain uses TRBV7-9 and TRBJ2-3; 8 bases agree with TRBD2. The V gene's germline CDR1 is SEHNR and CDR2 FQNEAQ (reference sequence). The V gene end was trimmed by 5 bases and the J gene end by 10 bases; junction bases not matched to a gene: 17. The CDR3 consists of 16 residues. The CDR3 spells CASSLGGAGTNQAQYF. The DNA of the CDR3 is TGTGCCAGCAGCCTCGGGGGGGCAGGGACCAATCAAGCGCAGTATTTT.

This clonotype was observed many times. The chain links TRBV6-2 or TRBV6-3 to TRBJ2-5; D might be TRBD2 (5 bases). CDR3 size: 15 residues. Germline assignment: CDR1 MNHEY and CDR2 SVGEGT. Trimming pared 6 bases from V and 5 bases from J, leaving 19 bases between. CDR3 in amino acids: CASRPSASRGETQYF. Written as DNA, the CDR3 is TGTGCCAGCAGGCCCTCCGCGAGCCGCGGGGAGACCCAGTACTTC.

This clonotype has a count of ten or more. This chain joins TRBV12-3 or TRBV12-4 and TRBJ1-1, with D maybe TRBD1 (5 bases). The CDR3 length is 11 residues. The V gene lost 2 bases and the J gene lost 10 bases, with 8 bases spanning the gap. The CDR3, as DNA: TGTGCCAGCAGTTTATTGGGGGTAGCTTTCTTT. Residues: CASSLLGVAFF.

This clonotype was recorded many times. This sequence joins TRBV30 and TRBJ2-5; perhaps D is TRBD1 or TRBD2 (6 bases each). V was shortened by 1 base and J by 4 bases, with 13 bases between the two germline ends. Germline V gives CDR1 GTSNPN, CDR2 SVGIG (reference sequence). This CDR3 is built from 14 residues. CDR3 coding DNA: TGTGCCTGGAGTGGGCAGGGGAGGAGAGAGACCCAGTACTTC. Translation gives CAWSGQGRRETQYF.

This clonotype has just a few counts. This chain links TRBV28 with TRBJ1-3; no firm D call. Germline CDR1 reads MDHEN; CDR2 reads SYDVKM. Between the trimmed V and J ends, which lost 6 bases and 3 bases, there was a span of 12 bases. This CDR3 spans 14 amino acids. The DNA of the CDR3 is TGTGCCAGCAGCTCGCCAACTATTGGAAACACCATATATTTT. As protein: CASSSPTIGNTIYF.

This clonotype has ten or more counts. The chain uses TRBV6-1 and TRBJ2-1; TRBD2 aligns across 8 bases. Trimming cost V 6 bases and J 5 bases; bases outside gene matches: 9. Per the germline V gene, CDR1 is MNHNS and CDR2 is SASEGT. CDR3 length: 15 amino acids. CDR3 sequence: CASSKGGLGNNEQFF. The CDR3, as DNA: TGTGCCAGCAGCAAAGGGGGACTAGGGAACAATGAGCAGTTCTTC.

The chain recombines TRBV5-6 with TRBJ2-2; 14 nucleotides match TRBD2. The CDR3 covers 18 residues. The junction had 8 bases not matched to a gene; V was cut back by 4 bases and J by 3 bases. Germline loops: CDR1 SGHDT, CDR2 YYEEEE. CDR3 residues: CASSGGTSGSAYTGELFF. CDR3 nucleotide sequence: TGTGCCAGCAGCGGAGGGACTAGCGGGAGCGCGTACACCGGGGAGCTGTTTTTT.

V and J are TRBV7-2 and TRBJ2-3; D gene unclear. The V and J ends lost 5 bases and 5 bases respectively, with 17 bases between them. Germline CDR1 is SGHTA and CDR2 is FQGNSA. The CDR3 is 15 residues long. In DNA, the CDR3 is TGTGCCAGCAGCCCTGGGCTGGGGTCGCGAGATACGCAGTATTTT. As protein: CASSPGLGSRDTQYF.